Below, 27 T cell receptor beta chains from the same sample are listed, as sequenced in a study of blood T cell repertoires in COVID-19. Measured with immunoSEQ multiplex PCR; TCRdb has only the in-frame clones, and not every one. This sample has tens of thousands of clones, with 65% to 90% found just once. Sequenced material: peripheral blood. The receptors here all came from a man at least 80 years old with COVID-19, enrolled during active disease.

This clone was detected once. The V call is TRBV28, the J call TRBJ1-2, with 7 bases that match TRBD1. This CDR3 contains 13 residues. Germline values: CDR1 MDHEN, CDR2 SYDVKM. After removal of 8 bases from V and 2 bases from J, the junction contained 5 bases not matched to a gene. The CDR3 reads CASLPGQNYGYTF. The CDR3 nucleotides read TGTGCCAGCCTACCGGGACAGAACTATGGCTACACCTTC.

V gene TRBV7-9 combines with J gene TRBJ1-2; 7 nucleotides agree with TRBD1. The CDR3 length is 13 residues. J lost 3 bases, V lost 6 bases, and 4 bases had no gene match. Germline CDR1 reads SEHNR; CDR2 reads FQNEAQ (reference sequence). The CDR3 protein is CASSVDRDYGYTF. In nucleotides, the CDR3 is TGTGCCAGCAGTGTCGACAGGGACTATGGCTACACCTTC.

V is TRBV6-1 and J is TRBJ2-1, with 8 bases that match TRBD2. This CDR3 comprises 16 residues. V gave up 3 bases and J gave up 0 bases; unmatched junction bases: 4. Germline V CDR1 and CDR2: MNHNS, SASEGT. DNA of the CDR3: TGTGCCAGCAGTGACGGGGGGGCAAGCTCCTACAATGAGCAGTTCTTC. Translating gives CASSDGGASSYNEQFF.

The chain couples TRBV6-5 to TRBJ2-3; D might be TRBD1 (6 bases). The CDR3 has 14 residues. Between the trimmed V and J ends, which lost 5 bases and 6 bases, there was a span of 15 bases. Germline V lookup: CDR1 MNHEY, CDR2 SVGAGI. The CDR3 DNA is TGTGCCAGCAGTCTTCCAGGGGACCGGGATACGCAGTATTTT. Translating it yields CASSLPGDRDTQYF.

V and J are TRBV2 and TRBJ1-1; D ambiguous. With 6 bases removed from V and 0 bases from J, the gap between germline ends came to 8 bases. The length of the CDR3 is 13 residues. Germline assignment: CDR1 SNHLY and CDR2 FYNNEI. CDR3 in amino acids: CASRAPLNTEAFF. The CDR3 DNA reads TGTGCCAGCAGGGCACCTTTGAACACTGAAGCTTTCTTT.

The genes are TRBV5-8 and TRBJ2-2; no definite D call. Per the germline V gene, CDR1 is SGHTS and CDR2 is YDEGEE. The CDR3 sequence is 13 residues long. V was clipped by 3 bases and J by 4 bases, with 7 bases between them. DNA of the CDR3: TGTGCCAGCAGCTCCGAGCCCACCGGGGAGCTGTTTTTT. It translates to CASSSEPTGELFF.

The CDR3 region has the DNA TGTGCCAGCAGCCCACAGGGTTCGGGTGGCTACACCTTC. This encodes CASSPQGSGGYTF. The chain joins TRBV7-2 to TRBJ1-2; D perhaps matches TRBD1 (6 bases). V dropped 5 bases and J dropped 7 bases, with 14 bases sitting between them. Per germline, CDR1 SGHTA and CDR2 FQGNSA. The CDR3 totals 13 residues.

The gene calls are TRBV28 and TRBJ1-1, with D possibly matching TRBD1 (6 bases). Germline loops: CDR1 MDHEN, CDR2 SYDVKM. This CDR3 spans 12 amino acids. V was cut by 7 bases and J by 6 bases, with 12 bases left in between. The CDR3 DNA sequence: TGTGCCAGCACCTCTGGGACATCTGAAGCTTTCTTT. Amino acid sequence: CASTSGTSEAFF.

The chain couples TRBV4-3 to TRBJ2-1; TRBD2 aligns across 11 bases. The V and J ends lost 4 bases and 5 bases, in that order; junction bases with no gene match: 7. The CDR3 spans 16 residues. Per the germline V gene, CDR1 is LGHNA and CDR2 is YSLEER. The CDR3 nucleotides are TGCGCCAGCAGCCCCTCCCTAGCGGGGGGCCACAATGAGCAGTTCTTC. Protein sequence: CASSPSLAGGHNEQFF.

The CDR3 region is CASSTPPGSYTF. Written as DNA, the CDR3 is TGTGCCAGCAGTACGCCCCCCGGGAGCTACACCTTC. J is TRBJ1-2 and V is TRBV27; no clear D. Germline V CDR1 and CDR2: MNHEY, SMNVEV (reference sequence). The CDR3 runs to 12 residues. V was pared by 5 bases and J by 9 bases, with 13 bases between.

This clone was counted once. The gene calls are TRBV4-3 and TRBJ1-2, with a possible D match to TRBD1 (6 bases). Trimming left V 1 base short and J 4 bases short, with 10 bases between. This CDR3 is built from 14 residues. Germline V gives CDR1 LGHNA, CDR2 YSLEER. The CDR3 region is CASSQVAGAYGYTF. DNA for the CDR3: TGCGCCAGCAGCCAAGTCGCAGGGGCCTATGGCTACACCTTC.

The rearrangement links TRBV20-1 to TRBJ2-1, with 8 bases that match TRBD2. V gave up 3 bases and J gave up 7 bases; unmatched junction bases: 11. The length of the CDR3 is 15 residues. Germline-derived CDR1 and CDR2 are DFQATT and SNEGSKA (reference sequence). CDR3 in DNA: TGCAGTGCTAGTCCCGGGGGACTAGTCCAAAATGAGCAGTTCTTC. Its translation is CSASPGGLVQNEQFF.

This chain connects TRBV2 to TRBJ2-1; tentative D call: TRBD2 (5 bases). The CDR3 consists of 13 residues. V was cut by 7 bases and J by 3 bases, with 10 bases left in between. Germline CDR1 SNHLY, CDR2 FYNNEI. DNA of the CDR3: TGTGCCAGCACGACCGGGAACTACAATGAGCAGTTCTTC. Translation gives CASTTGNYNEQFF.

The CDR3 region has the DNA TGTGCCAGCAGCAAACAGGGGGGACAGCCCCAGCATTTT. This sequence encodes CASSKQGGQPQHF. The chain recombines TRBV13 with TRBJ1-5; 8 bases fit TRBD1. This CDR3 region has 13 residues. Germline trimming cut 5 bases from V and 7 bases from J; bases unmatched to any gene: 4. Germline V gene sequence: CDR1 PRHDT, CDR2 FYEKMQ (reference sequence).

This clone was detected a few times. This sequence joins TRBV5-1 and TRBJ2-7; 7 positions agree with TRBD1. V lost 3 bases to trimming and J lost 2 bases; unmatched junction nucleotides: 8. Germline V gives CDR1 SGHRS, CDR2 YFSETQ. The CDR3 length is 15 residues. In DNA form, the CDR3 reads TGCGCCAGCAGCTCGAACACAGGGGCCCCCTACGAGCAGTACTTC. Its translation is CASSSNTGAPYEQYF.

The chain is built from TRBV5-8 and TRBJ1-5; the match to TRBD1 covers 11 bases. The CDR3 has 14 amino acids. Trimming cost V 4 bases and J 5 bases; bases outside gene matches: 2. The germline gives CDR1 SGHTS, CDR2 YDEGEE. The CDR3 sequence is CASSGTGGDQPQHF. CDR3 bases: TGTGCCAGCAGCGGGACAGGGGGAGATCAGCCCCAGCATTTT.

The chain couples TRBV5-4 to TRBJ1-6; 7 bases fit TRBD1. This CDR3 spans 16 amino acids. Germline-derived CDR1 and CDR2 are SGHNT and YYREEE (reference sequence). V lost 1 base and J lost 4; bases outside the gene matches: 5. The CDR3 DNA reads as TGTGCCAGCAGCTTGCGAGCAGGGGGTTATAATTCACCCCTCCACTTT. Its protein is CASSLRAGGYNSPLHF.

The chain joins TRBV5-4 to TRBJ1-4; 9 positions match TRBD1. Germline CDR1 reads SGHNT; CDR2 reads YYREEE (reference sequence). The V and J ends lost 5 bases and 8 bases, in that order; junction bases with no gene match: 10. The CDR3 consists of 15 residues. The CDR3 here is CASSRGSGTGEKLFF. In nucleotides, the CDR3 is TGTGCCAGCAGTAGAGGGTCCGGGACAGGGGAAAAACTGTTTTTT.

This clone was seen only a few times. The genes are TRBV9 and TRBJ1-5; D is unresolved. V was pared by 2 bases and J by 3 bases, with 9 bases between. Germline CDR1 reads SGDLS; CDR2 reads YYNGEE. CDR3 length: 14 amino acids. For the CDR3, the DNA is TGTGCCAGCAGCGTCGGCGGAACCAATCAGCCCCAGCATTTT. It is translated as CASSVGGTNQPQHF.

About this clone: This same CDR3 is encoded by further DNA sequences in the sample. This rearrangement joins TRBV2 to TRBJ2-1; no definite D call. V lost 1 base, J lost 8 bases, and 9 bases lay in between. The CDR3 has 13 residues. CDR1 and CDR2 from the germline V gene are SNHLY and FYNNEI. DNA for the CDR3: TGTGCCAGCAGTGAAGAATCAGGTGATGAGCAGTTCTTC. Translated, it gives CASSEESGDEQFF.

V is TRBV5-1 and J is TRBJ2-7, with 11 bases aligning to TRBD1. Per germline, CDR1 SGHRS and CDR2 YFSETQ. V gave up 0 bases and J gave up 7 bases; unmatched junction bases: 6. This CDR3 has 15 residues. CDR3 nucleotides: TGCGCCAGCAGCTTGGCCGAGGGGACAGGGGGTGAGCAGTACTTC. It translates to CASSLAEGTGGEQYF.

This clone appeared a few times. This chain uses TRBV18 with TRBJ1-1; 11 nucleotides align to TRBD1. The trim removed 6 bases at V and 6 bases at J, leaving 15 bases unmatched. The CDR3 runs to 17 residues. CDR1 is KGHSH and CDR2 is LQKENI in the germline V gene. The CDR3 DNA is TGTGCCAGCTCCTTCTCCTTTGGGGGACAGGGGGGTCCTGAAGCTTTCTTT. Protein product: CASSFSFGGQGGPEAFF. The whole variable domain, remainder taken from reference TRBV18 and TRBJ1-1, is NAGVMQNPRHLVRRRGQEARLRCSPMKGHSHVYWYRQLPEEGLKFMVYLQKENIIDESGMPKERFSAEFPKEGPSILRIQQVVRGDSAAYFCASSFSFGGQGGPEAFFGQGTRLTVV.

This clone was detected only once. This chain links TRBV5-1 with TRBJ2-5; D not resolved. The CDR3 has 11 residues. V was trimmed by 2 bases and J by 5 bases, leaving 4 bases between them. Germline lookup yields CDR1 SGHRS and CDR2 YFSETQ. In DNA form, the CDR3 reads TGCGCCAGCAGCTTCGGTGAGACCCAGTACTTC. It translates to CASSFGETQYF.

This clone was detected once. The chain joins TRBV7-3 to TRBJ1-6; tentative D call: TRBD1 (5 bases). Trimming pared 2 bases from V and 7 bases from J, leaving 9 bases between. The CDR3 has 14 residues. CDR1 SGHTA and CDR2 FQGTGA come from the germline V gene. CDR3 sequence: CASSLVGENSPLHF. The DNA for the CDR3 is TGTGCCAGCAGCTTAGTAGGGGAAAATTCACCCCTCCACTTT.

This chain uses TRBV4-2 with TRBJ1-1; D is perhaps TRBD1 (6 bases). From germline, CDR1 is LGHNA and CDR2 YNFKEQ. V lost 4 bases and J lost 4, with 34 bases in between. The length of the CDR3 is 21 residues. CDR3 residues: CASSLPPSRRGHTGGGTEAFF. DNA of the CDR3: TGTGCCAGCAGCCTCCCTCCCTCCCGCCGGGGGCACACGGGGGGGGGCACTGAAGCTTTCTTT.

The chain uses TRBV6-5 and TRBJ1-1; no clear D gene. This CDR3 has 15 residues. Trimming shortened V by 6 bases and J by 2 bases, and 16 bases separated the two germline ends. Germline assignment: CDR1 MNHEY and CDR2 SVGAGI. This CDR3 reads CASRRDWRANTEAFF. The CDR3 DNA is TGTGCCAGCAGACGTGACTGGAGGGCAAACACTGAAGCTTTCTTT.

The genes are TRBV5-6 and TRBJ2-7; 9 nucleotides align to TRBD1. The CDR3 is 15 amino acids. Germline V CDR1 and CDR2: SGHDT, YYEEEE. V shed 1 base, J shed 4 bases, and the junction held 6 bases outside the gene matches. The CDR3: CASSLFGQGNYEQYF. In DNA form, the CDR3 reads TGTGCCAGCAGCTTGTTCGGACAGGGGAATTACGAGCAGTACTTC.